One TCR beta chain is described in this entry. What it recognizes is unknown. The CDR3 extends over 14 amino acids. Trimming took 6 bases from V and 1 from J; bases not matched to a gene: 5. CDR1 MGHRA and CDR2 YSYEKL come from the germline V gene. The source of the sample is a study of Graves' ophthalmopathy and Graves' hyperthyroidism. Overall study context: Blood was drawn at initial diagnosis, before any treatment. Regarding the study as a whole: Cross-validated, the 13-signature model showed 87.88%/81.08% sensitivity/specificity, and 80%/75% in the test set. The blood repertoire also included most expanded thyroid clonotypes above 0.001 frequency.

Amplified material comprised TCR beta CDR3 regions derived from RNA transcripts. HTBI primers primed a first-round RT-PCR, and a second-round multiplex PCR followed. TCRdb analysed the multiplex PCR reads with MiXCR anew, one entry per CDR3 protein. The sample lists 240,000 or so distinct CDR3 sequences, about 46% occurring once. The sequence derives from an adult man with Graves' ophthalmopathy. The sample was peripheral blood. The chain links TRBV4-1 to TRBJ2-5; TRBD1 agrees at 7 bases. The CDR3 coding sequence is TGCGCCAGCAGGCAGACAGGGAGCCAAGAGACCCAGTACTTC. It translates to CASRQTGSQETQYF.